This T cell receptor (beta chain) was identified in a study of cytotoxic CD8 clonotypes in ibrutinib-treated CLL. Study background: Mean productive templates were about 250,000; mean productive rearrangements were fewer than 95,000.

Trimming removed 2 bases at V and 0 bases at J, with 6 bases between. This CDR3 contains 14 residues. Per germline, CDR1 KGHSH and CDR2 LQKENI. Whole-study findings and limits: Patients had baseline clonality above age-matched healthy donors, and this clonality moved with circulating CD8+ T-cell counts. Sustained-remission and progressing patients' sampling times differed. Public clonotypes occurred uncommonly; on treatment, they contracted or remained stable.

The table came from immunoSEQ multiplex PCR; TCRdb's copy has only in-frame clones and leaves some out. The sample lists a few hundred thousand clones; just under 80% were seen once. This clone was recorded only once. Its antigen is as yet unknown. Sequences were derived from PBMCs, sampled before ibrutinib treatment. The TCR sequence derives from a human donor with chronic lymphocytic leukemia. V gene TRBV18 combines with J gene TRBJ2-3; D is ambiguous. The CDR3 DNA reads TGTGCCAGCTCACCAATTCCCAGCACAGATACGCAGTATTTT. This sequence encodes CASSPIPSTDTQYF.